A selection of T cell receptor beta chains follows, all from one sample in a study of blood T cell repertoires in COVID-19. The repertoire was sequenced with immunoSEQ multiplex PCR; TCRdb's copy has only in-frame clones and lacks some. The sample lists some 160,000 clones, about 85% occurring once. The sample consisted of peripheral blood. Receptors originate from a man between 65 and 80 years old who had recovered from COVID-19. CDR3s include the opening cysteine and the closing phenylalanine or tryptophan. D genes are given only for firm matches. Part of the rows lack a size; the others show once, few, many or a class for expanded clones.

cdr3_nt cdr3_aa j_call d_call clone_size v_call
TGTGCCAGCAGCGTAGAGGACAGGGGTTACAATGAGCAGTTCTTC CASSVEDRGYNEQFF TRBJ2-1 TRBD1 - TRBV9
TGCAGCGTAACCACAGGGATGAACACTGAAGCTTTCTTT CSVTTGMNTEAFF TRBJ1-1 - - TRBV29-1
TGTGCCAGCAGTTACTCAAGACAGGGGTCCTCCTACGAGCAGTACTTC CASSYSRQGSSYEQYF TRBJ2-7 TRBD1 - TRBV6-5
TGCGCCAGCAGCCAAGGTTCTAGCGGGAACACCGGGGAGCTGTTTTTT CASSQGSSGNTGELFF TRBJ2-2 TRBD2 - TRBV4-1
TGTGCCAGCAGCCCCCTGTCTGATAATTCACCCCTCCACTTT CASSPLSDNSPLHF TRBJ1-6 - - TRBV3-1/TRBV3-2
TGCGCCAGCAGCTGGCCAGGTGGATCTGGGACCCAGTACTTC CASSWPGGSGTQYF TRBJ2-5 - once TRBV5-1
TGTGCCAGCAGCTTTGGTACAGGGCAAGAGACCCAGTACTTC CASSFGTGQETQYF TRBJ2-5 - - TRBV7-2
TGTGCCAGCAGCTTTTACACAGGCACAGATACGCAGTATTTT CASSFYTGTDTQYF TRBJ2-3 - - TRBV11-1
TGCGCCAGCAGCCTTAGCGGGAGCTCCTACAATGAGCAGTTCTTC CASSLSGSSYNEQFF TRBJ2-1 TRBD2 - TRBV4-1
TGTGCCACCAGTGACTCCCGGGACAGGGCTCGAAATGAGCAGTTCTTC CATSDSRDRARNEQFF TRBJ2-1 TRBD1 - TRBV24-1
TGTGCCAGTAGTATATCAGGACGGGGGGGGACTGAAGCTTTCTTT CASSISGRGGTEAFF TRBJ1-1 - - TRBV19
TGTGCCAGCTCACCATTAACGACAGGGGACGAGCAGTACTTC CASSPLTTGDEQYF TRBJ2-7 TRBD1 - TRBV18
TGTGCCAGCAGTTACTCGATCCGAGCAACTAATGAAAAACTGTTTTTT CASSYSIRATNEKLFF TRBJ1-4 - once TRBV6-5
TGTGCCAGCAGCAAAGACCCACGGGGTCGAACCTACGAGCAGTACTTC CASSKDPRGRTYEQYF TRBJ2-7 - - TRBV21-1
TGTGCCAGTAGTATGACAGGGGTTAGCACAGATACGCAGTATTTT CASSMTGVSTDTQYF TRBJ2-3 TRBD1 - TRBV19
TGTGCCAGCAGCTTAGTTGAACAGGGCACTGGAAACACCATATATTTT CASSLVEQGTGNTIYF TRBJ1-3 - - TRBV7-2
TGTGCCAGCAGTTTAGGCGGGAGGGCCGGGGAGACCCAGTACTTC CASSLGGRAGETQYF TRBJ2-5 TRBD2 - TRBV28
TGTGCCAGCAGCCAATGGACTAGCGGGAGTCTCGAGCAGTACTTC CASSQWTSGSLEQYF TRBJ2-7 TRBD2 - TRBV3-1/TRBV3-2
TGTGCCAGTAAAACCGGACAGTCCTACGAGCAGTACTTC CASKTGQSYEQYF TRBJ2-7 - - TRBV6-5
TGTGCCAGCAGCTGGCGATCGAGCGGGAGGGTCTACGAGCAGTACTTC CASSWRSSGRVYEQYF TRBJ2-7 TRBD2 - TRBV5-6
TGTGCCAGCAGAACAGGGTGGGGGACCCAGTACTTC CASRTGWGTQYF TRBJ2-5 - - TRBV6-5
TGTGCCAGCAGCACCGGACTAGCCCAAGAGACCCAGTACTTC CASSTGLAQETQYF TRBJ2-5 TRBD2 - TRBV5-4
TGCAGCGTAGCACTAGCGGGAGGCTACGAGCAGTACTTC CSVALAGGYEQYF TRBJ2-7 TRBD2 - TRBV29-1
TGTGCCAGCAGTTACTCGGAGGTGCTGGATACGCAGTATTTT CASSYSEVLDTQYF TRBJ2-3 - - TRBV6-6
TGCGCCAGCAGCTTGACGCCGGGAAGGAACACCGGGGAGCTGTTTTTT CASSLTPGRNTGELFF TRBJ2-2 - - TRBV5-1
TGTGCCAGCAGCCGGGGAAGCAATGAGCAGTTCTTC CASSRGSNEQFF TRBJ2-1 - - TRBV7-2
TGTGCCAGCAGTTATTTACAGGGGGCGACTGAAGCTTTCTTT CASSYLQGATEAFF TRBJ1-1 TRBD1 once TRBV6-5
TGTGCCAGCAGCTTAATTGCAGGGGGCGAATCACCCCTCCACTTT CASSLIAGGESPLHF TRBJ1-6 TRBD1 - TRBV11-2
TGTGCCAGCACCCCGGGACGGGGGAATTCACCCCTCCACTTT CASTPGRGNSPLHF TRBJ1-6 - - TRBV27
TGTGCCAGCAGCGGAGCCTCCTTGGGGCGGCCCAGGGCAGATACGCAGTATTTT CASSGASLGRPRADTQYF TRBJ2-3 - - TRBV9
TGTGCCAGCAGTCTAACGTACCGGGACATTAGCTCGATTAACTATGGCTACACCTTC CASSLTYRDISSINYGYTF TRBJ1-2 - once TRBV6-6
TGTGCCAGCAGTTTATGGGGGCAGGATGAAGCTTTCTTT CASSLWGQDEAFF TRBJ1-1 - - TRBV28
TGCGCCAGCAGCTTGACGGGTGACGGCATTAATTCACCCCTCCACTTT CASSLTGDGINSPLHF TRBJ1-6 - - TRBV5-1
TGCGCCAGCAGCGGACTTCTAGCGGGAGAACACAATGAGCAGTTCTTC CASSGLLAGEHNEQFF TRBJ2-1 TRBD2 - TRBV5-1
TGTGCCAGCAGCCCCGGGACAGCTAACTATGGCTACACCTTC CASSPGTANYGYTF TRBJ1-2 TRBD1 - TRBV28
TGTGCCAGTAGTATAACAAGTCAAGAGACCCAGTACTTC CASSITSQETQYF TRBJ2-5 - - TRBV19
TGTGCCAGCAGTTTACCGGACAGCTACACAGATACGCAGTATTTT CASSLPDSYTDTQYF TRBJ2-3 - - TRBV28
TGTGCCAGCAGCCCCGGGATTCTGACCCACGAGCAGTACTTC CASSPGILTHEQYF TRBJ2-7 - - TRBV9
TGTGCCAGCAGCCCCCGGCTAGCGGGAGCCTACGAGCAGTACTTC CASSPRLAGAYEQYF TRBJ2-7 TRBD2 - TRBV11-2
TGTGCCAGCAGCTTAGGCGACTCTCGCACAGATACGCAGTATTTT CASSLGDSRTDTQYF TRBJ2-3 - - TRBV7-9
TGCACCAGCAGCCCCTGCCTGCGGGAGAGCCCCAATACGCAGTATTTT CTSSPCLRESPNTQYF TRBJ2-3 - few TRBV1